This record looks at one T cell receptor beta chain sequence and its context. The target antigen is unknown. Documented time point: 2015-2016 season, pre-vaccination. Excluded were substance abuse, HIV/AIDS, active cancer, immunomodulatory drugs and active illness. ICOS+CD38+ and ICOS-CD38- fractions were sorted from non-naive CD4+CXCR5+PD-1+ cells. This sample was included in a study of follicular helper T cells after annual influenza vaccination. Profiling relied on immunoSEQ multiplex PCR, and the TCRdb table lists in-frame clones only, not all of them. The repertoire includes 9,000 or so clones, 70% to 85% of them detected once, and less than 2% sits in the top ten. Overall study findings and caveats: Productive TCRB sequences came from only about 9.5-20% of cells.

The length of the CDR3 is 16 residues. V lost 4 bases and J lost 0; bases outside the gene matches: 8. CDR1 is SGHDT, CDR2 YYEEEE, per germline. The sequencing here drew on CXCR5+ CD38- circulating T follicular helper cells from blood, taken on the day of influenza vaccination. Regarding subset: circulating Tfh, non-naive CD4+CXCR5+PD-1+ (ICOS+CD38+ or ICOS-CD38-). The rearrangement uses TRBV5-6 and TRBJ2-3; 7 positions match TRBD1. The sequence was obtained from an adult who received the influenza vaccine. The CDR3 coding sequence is TGTGCCAGCAGCCTCAGGACAGGCTTCAGCACAGATACGCAGTATTTT. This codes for CASSLRTGFSTDTQYF.